This entry is about one TCR beta chain. Sequencing was performed with immunoSEQ multiplex PCR; in TCRdb, only in-frame clones are kept and a portion is missing. This table holds 250,000 to 300,000 clones, 85% found once. This CDR3 contains 13 residues. In germline, CDR1 is SGDLS, CDR2 YYNGEE. With 4 bases clipped from V and 6 bases from J, the junction kept 6 bases outside the gene matches. The data belong to a study of blood T cell repertoires in COVID-19. The sample taken for sequencing was peripheral blood. This chain joins TRBV9 and TRBJ2-7; 8 nucleotides line up with TRBD2. This receptor was obtained from a man aged 50-59 years with active or convalescent COVID-19. The CDR3 here is CASSTNRGGEQYF. Here the CDR3 DNA reads TGTGCCAGCAGCACTAACCGGGGGGGCGAGCAGTACTTC.